These 23 T cell receptor beta chains came from one sample sequenced in a study of blood T cell dynamics during melanoma immunotherapy. Measured with immunoSEQ multiplex PCR; TCRdb has only the in-frame clones, and not every one. The sample records approximately 13,000 clones, more than 75% being singletons. Regarding time point: week 3, after first cycle of checkpoint inhibitor. Material: effector memory CD8+ T cells from blood, obtained from a patient treated with checkpoint blockade. The receptors come from a human donor with melanoma.

J is TRBJ1-2 and V is TRBV29-1, with D uncertain. The CDR3 is 11 amino acids. Germline assignment: CDR1 SQVTM and CDR2 ANQGSEA. V was trimmed by 5 bases and J by 8 bases, leaving 12 bases between them. The CDR3 protein is CSVLGLLGYTF. In nucleotides, the CDR3 is TGCAGCGTTCTTGGACTGCTCGGCTACACCTTC.

On this clone: It is unclear where the CDR3 begins or ends on the DNA, so no DNA is shown, and the CDR3 is as TCRdb lists it. The chain couples TRBV29-1 to TRBJ2-7; TRBD2, as called in the table, went unchecked against the DNA. With termini counted, the CDR3 has 11 amino acids. CDR1 is SQVTM, CDR2 ANQGSEA, per germline. Here the CDR3 reads CSVGGGTSAYF.

This rearrangement joins TRBV4-1 to TRBJ1-1; a weak D match, TRBD1 (5 bases). V lost 1 base, J lost 5 bases, and 11 bases lay in between. CDR3 length: 14 amino acids. The germline V gene has CDR1 MGHRA and CDR2 YSYEKL. CDR3 residues: CASSQVQKGTEAFF. The DNA of the CDR3 is TGCGCCAGCAGCCAAGTTCAAAAGGGGACTGAAGCTTTCTTT.

J is TRBJ2-7 and V is TRBV4-1; possibly TRBD2 for D (6 bases). V was pared by 1 base and J by 4 bases, with 14 bases between. The V gene's germline CDR1 is MGHRA and CDR2 YSYEKL. This CDR3 spans 15 amino acids. Written as DNA, the CDR3 is TGCGCCAGCAGCCAAGGGTCCGGGGGATGGTACGAGCAGTACTTC. Its protein product is CASSQGSGGWYEQYF.

This clone appeared a single time. The chain recombines TRBV6-5 with TRBJ2-7; 7 nucleotides match TRBD2. The germline gives CDR1 MNHEY, CDR2 SVGAGI. This CDR3 comprises 14 residues. V dropped 2 bases and J dropped 4; count of bases not matched to a gene: 5. The chain's CDR3 is CASSYSSAGYEQYF. Here the CDR3 DNA reads TGTGCCAGCAGTTACAGTTCAGCGGGATACGAGCAGTACTTC.

As for this clone: In the same sample, other DNA sequences code for this CDR3. The chain combines TRBV6-4 with TRBJ1-1; the D is unclear. The CDR3 has 15 amino acids. V was pared by 4 bases and J by 3 bases, with 15 bases between. The germline V gene has CDR1 MRHNA and CDR2 SNTAGT. CDR3 region: CASSASRDLYTEAFF. As DNA, the CDR3 is TGTGCCAGCAGTGCCTCACGAGACTTATACACTGAAGCTTTCTTT.

The chain joins TRBV7-6 to TRBJ1-4; 9 nucleotides align to TRBD1. Looked up from germline, CDR1 is SGHVS and CDR2 is FNYEAQ. This CDR3 comprises 20 residues. With V trimmed by 5 bases and J by 7 bases, 23 bases remained unmatched. The CDR3 loop is CASSPDGAMGGQGVPEKLFF. In DNA, the CDR3 is TGTGCCAGCAGCCCCGATGGAGCAATGGGGGGACAGGGAGTACCTGAAAAACTGTTTTTT.

The chain links TRBV19 to TRBJ2-1; TRBD1 is a possible D gene (5 bases). Germline CDR1 is LNHDA and CDR2 is SQIVND (reference sequence). CDR3 size: 13 residues. V lost 6 bases and J lost 4, with 10 bases in between. CDR3: CASSATEYNEQFF. Written as DNA, the CDR3 is TGTGCCAGTAGCGCGACAGAATACAATGAGCAGTTCTTC.

This chain uses TRBV28 with TRBJ2-1, with D unclear. With 7 bases removed from V and 6 bases from J, the gap between germline ends came to 16 bases. This CDR3 has 14 amino acids. Per germline, CDR1 MDHEN and CDR2 SYDVKM. CDR3 nucleotides: TGTGCCAGCACCCCAACGACGTCGGGCAATGAGCAGTTCTTC. Protein product: CASTPTTSGNEQFF.

V usage is TRBV27 and J usage is TRBJ2-5, with a possible D match to TRBD1 (5 bases). This CDR3 spans 15 amino acids. Germline-derived CDR1 and CDR2 are MNHEY and SMNVEV (reference sequence). V was shortened by 0 bases and J by 1 base, with 9 bases between the two germline ends. The CDR3 is CASSLSTVSQETQYF. The CDR3 DNA follows: TGTGCCAGCAGTTTATCGACAGTTAGCCAAGAGACCCAGTACTTC.

This rearrangement joins TRBV4-3 to TRBJ2-7, with a possible D match to TRBD1 (6 bases). Germline CDR1 is LGHNA and CDR2 is YSLEER. Trimming took off 3 bases at V and 5 bases at J, with 17 bases between the two ends. This CDR3 is built from 15 residues. This CDR3 reads CASSQIGDTENEQYF. For the CDR3, the DNA is TGCGCCAGCAGCCAGATAGGGGACACCGAGAACGAGCAGTACTTC.

CDR3: CASSLGAGYTQYF. CDR3 nucleotide sequence: TGTGCCAGCAGTTTAGGGGCGGGGTATACGCAGTATTTT. V and J are TRBV27 and TRBJ2-3, with a tentative D call TRBD2 (6 bases). This CDR3 has 13 residues. Trimming took off 2 bases at V and 7 bases at J, with 10 bases between the two ends. The V gene's germline CDR1 is MNHEY and CDR2 SMNVEV (reference sequence).

The chain has TRBV4-1 and TRBJ2-7; D perhaps matches TRBD1 (6 bases). Trimming shortened V by 2 bases and J by 7 bases, and 18 bases separated the two germline ends. Germline V gene data show CDR1 as MGHRA and CDR2 as YSYEKL. This CDR3 is built from 15 residues. The CDR3 nucleotides read TGCGCCAGCAGCCAAACTCAGCAGGGGCTGGGGGAGCAGTACTTC. Translated, it gives CASSQTQQGLGEQYF.

This chain joins TRBV4-3 and TRBJ2-3; D call uncertain. Per germline, CDR1 LGHNA and CDR2 YSLEER. CDR3 size: 16 residues. Trimming removed 1 base at V and 1 base at J, with 12 bases between. The DNA of the CDR3 is TGCGCCAGCAGCCAAGGAGGCGGCTTAGGCACAGATACGCAGTATTTT. Translation gives CASSQGGGLGTDTQYF.

The chain joins TRBV19 to TRBJ2-7, with TRBD2 matching over 7 bases. The CDR3 has 16 amino acids. Germline V gene sequence: CDR1 LNHDA, CDR2 SQIVND (reference sequence). Losses at the gene ends were 6 bases for V and 7 bases for J; bases not matched to a gene: 18. The CDR3, as DNA: TGTGCCAGTAGATCCTCTGGCGGGAGCCCGGGTGGGGAGCAGTACTTC. Its protein product is CASRSSGGSPGGEQYF.

This chain connects TRBV7-9 to TRBJ1-4; D remains unclear. The germline gives CDR1 SEHNR, CDR2 FQNEAQ (reference sequence). The V gene lost 1 base and the J gene lost 7 bases, with 4 bases spanning the gap. The CDR3 covers 12 residues. The DNA of the CDR3 is TGTGCCAGCAGCTTAGGGGGTGAAAAACTGTTTTTT. Translating gives CASSLGGEKLFF.

The chain joins TRBV9 to TRBJ1-2, with a weak D call TRBD1 (5 bases). Looked up from germline, CDR1 is SGDLS and CDR2 is YYNGEE. With 4 bases removed from V and 8 bases from J, the gap between germline ends came to 15 bases. The CDR3 covers 13 residues. The CDR3 here is CASSLDGARGYTF. Written as DNA, the CDR3 is TGTGCCAGCAGCCTCGACGGGGCTAGAGGCTACACCTTC.

CDR3 nucleotides: TGTGCCAGCAGTTTAGCCGACAGGGACACCGGGGAGCTGTTTTTT. Translation gives CASSLADRDTGELFF. The V and J genes are TRBV28 and TRBJ2-2; 7 bases are shared with TRBD1. Germline CDR1 MDHEN, CDR2 SYDVKM. V lost 2 bases to trimming and J lost 3 bases; unmatched junction nucleotides: 3. This CDR3 region has 15 residues. The full variable domain, its missing parts supplied by reference TRBV28 and TRBJ2-2, is DVKVTQSSRYLVKRTGEKVFLECVQDMDHENMFWYRQDPGLGLRLIYFSYDVKMKEKGDIPEGYSVSREKKERFSLILESASTNQTSMYLCASSLADRDTGELFFGEGSRLTVL.

V gene TRBV7-9 combines with J gene TRBJ1-3; tentative D call: TRBD1 (5 bases). Trimming cost V 1 base and J 7 bases, with 8 bases left between them. Germline lookup yields CDR1 SEHNR and CDR2 FQNEAQ (reference sequence). The length of the CDR3 is 13 residues. CDR3: CASSLGQTNTIYF. The CDR3 bases are TGTGCCAGCAGCTTAGGACAGACGAACACCATATATTTT.

The V call is TRBV7-6, the J call TRBJ2-7, with D perhaps TRBD1 (5 bases). This CDR3 contains 14 residues. The V gene's germline CDR1 is SGHVS and CDR2 FNYEAQ. Trimming left V 1 base short and J 4 bases short, with 11 bases between. The CDR3 reads CASSLEGSGYEQYF. The CDR3 DNA is TGTGCCAGCAGCTTAGAGGGGTCCGGGTACGAGCAGTACTTC.

The rearrangement joins TRBV7-6 to TRBJ1-2, with D maybe TRBD1 (6 bases). The germline V gene encodes CDR1 SGHVS and CDR2 FNYEAQ. There are 13 residues in the CDR3. V dropped 10 bases and J dropped 2 bases, with 14 bases sitting between them. CDR3 coding DNA: TGTGCCACCTCTGGGGGACACAACTATGGCTACACCTTC. Its translation: CATSGGHNYGYTF.

This rearrangement joins TRBV18 to TRBJ2-2; TRBD2 agrees at 10 bases. This CDR3 is 18 amino acids long. Germline loops: CDR1 KGHSH, CDR2 LQKENI. The J segment lost 6 bases and the V segment lost 0 bases, leaving 10 bases of the junction unmatched. Written as DNA, the CDR3 is TGTGCCAGCTCACCACCGGCAGCGGGAGGGCCCTCACCCGGGGAGCTGTTTTTT. Protein product: CASSPPAAGGPSPGELFF.

V usage is TRBV7-6 and J usage is TRBJ1-3, with D possibly TRBD1 on 6 matching bases. V was pared by 5 bases and J by 2 bases, with 13 bases between. CDR3 size: 15 residues. Germline CDR1 and CDR2: SGHVS and FNYEAQ. The CDR3 region is CASSPGQGTGNTIYF. The CDR3 bases are TGTGCCAGCAGCCCAGGCCAGGGGACTGGAAACACCATATATTTT.